The present T cell receptor (beta chain) was sequenced within a study of brain T cells in children with intractable seizures. The V gene end was trimmed by 2 bases and the J gene end by 7 bases; junction bases not matched to a gene: 19. The CDR3 spans 19 residues. CDR1 MNHEY and CDR2 SMNVEV come from the germline V gene (reference sequence). Here immunoSEQ multiplex PCR was the method, and the copy in TCRdb shows in-frame clones only, minus some. The sample lists fewer than 150,000 clones, 85% to 95% seen once, with around 4.1% in the top ten. This clone came up once. The chain has TRBV27 and TRBJ2-3; 9 nucleotides line up with TRBD2. The specimen comprised peripheral blood, sampled at surgery. This receptor was obtained from a boy younger than two with hemimegalencephaly and intractable seizures. CDR3 coding DNA: TGTGCCAGCAGTTTACGGGGACCCAGCGGGAGGAATCCGCCACATACGCAGTATTTT. It encodes CASSLRGPSGRNPPHTQYF.